This TCR beta chain was recovered during a study of Ad26.COV2.S vaccination and SARS-CoV-2 variants. Background on the study: Donor got 5x10^10 or 1x10^11 viral particles of Ad26.COV2.S. Study results and caveats: The placebo group had lower spike-specific TCR breadth than the vaccine recipients did. Analyses that measured TCR breadth and depth may have underestimated total T cell responses.

Documented treatment: about 20 received Ad26.COV2.S at low or high dose, single or two shots; about 5 received placebo; per-sample allocation not given. Each sample was drawn 63 days after the first injection (of vaccine or placebo). The data were produced by immunoSEQ multiplex PCR, yet TCRdb's version contains in-frame clones alone and is incomplete. The sample contains about 400,000 clones, roughly 90% of which appear only once. Turning to this clone: The target antigen is unknown.

The CDR3 runs to 14 residues. The germline V and J ends were trimmed by 6 bases and 5 bases, with 16 bases remaining between them. The germline CDR1 and CDR2 sequences are SGHNT and YYREEE (reference sequence). The chain carries TRBV5-4 and TRBJ2-3; maybe TRBD1 (6 bases). The TCR originated in a person aged 18-65 years who received the Ad26.COV2.S COVID-19 vaccine or a placebo. The sequencing here drew on peripheral blood, taken in a trial of Ad26.COV2.S vaccine versus placebo. Here the CDR3 reads CASTLRGPGDTQYF. CDR3 DNA sequence: TGTGCCAGCACCCTCAGGGGCCCCGGAGATACGCAGTATTTT.